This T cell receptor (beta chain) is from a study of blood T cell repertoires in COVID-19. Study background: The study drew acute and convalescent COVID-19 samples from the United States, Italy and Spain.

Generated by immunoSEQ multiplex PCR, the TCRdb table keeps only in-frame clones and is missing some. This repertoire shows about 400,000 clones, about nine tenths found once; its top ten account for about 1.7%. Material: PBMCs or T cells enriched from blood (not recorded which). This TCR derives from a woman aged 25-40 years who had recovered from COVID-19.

Written as DNA, the CDR3 is TGCGCCAGCAGTGAGAATCCGAACTATGGCTACACCTTC. Its translation: CASSENPNYGYTF. The chain recombines TRBV10-1 with TRBJ1-2, with D unresolved. CDR1 is WNHNN and CDR2 is SYGVQD in the germline V gene (reference sequence). The CDR3 length is 13 residues. Deletions cut 2 bases from V and 2 bases from J, with 6 bases between.